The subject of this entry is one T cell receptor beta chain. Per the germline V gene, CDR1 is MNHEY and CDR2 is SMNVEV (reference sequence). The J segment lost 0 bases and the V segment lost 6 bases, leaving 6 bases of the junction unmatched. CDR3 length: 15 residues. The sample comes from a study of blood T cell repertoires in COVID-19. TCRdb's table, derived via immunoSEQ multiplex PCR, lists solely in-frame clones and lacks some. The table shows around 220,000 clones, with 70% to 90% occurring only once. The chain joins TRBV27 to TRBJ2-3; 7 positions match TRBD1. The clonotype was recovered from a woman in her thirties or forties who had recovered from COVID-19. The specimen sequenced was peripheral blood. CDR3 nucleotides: TGTGCCAGCAGGACCGGGACAGACAGCACAGATACGCAGTATTTT. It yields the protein CASRTGTDSTDTQYF.